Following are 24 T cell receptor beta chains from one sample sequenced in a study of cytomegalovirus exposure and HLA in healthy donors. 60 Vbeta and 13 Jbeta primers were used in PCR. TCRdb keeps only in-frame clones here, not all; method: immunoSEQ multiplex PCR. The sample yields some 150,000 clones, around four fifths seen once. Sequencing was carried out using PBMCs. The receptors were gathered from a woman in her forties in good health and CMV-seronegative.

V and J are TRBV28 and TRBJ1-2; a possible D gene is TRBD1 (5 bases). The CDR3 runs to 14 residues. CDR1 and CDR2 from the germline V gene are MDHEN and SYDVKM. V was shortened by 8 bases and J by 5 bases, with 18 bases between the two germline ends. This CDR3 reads CASHSGRSHYGYTF. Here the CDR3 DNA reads TGTGCCAGCCACTCAGGGAGGTCCCATTATGGCTACACCTTC.

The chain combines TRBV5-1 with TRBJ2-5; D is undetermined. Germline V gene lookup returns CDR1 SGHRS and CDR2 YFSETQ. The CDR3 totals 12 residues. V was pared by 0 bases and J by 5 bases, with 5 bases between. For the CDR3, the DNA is TGCGCCAGCAGCTTGGCCGGGGAGACCCAGTACTTC. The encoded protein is CASSLAGETQYF.

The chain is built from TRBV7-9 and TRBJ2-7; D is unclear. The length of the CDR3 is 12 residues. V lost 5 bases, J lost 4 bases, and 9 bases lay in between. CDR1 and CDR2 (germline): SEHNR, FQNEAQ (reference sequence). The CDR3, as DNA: TGTGCCAGCAGCCCGTTGGAGTACGAGCAGTACTTC. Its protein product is CASSPLEYEQYF.

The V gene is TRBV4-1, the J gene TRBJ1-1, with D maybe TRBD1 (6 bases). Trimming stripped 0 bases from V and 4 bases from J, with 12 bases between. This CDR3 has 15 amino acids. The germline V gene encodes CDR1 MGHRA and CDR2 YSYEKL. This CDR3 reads CASSQDGGGGTEAFF. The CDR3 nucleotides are TGCGCCAGCAGCCAAGACGGGGGCGGGGGCACTGAAGCTTTCTTT.

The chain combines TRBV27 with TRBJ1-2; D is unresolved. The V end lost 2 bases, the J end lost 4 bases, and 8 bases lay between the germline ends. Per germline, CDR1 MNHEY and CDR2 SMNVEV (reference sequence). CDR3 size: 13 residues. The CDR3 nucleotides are TGTGCCAGCAGTTTAAGACTGGGCTATGGCTACACCTTC. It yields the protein CASSLRLGYGYTF.

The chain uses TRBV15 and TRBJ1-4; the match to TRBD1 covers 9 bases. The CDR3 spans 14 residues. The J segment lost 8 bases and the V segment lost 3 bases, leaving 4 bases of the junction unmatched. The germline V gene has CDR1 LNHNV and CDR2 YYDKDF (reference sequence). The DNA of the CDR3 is TGTGCCACCAGCAGGGGACAGGGAGGAGAAAAACTGTTTTTT. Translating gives CATSRGQGGEKLFF.

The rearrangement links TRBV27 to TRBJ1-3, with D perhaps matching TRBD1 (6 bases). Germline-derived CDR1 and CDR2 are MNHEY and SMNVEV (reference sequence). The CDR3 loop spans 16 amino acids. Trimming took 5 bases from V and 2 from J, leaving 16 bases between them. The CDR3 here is CASSPRTAAAGNTIYF. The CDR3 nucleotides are TGTGCCAGCAGTCCGAGGACAGCCGCAGCTGGAAACACCATATATTTT.

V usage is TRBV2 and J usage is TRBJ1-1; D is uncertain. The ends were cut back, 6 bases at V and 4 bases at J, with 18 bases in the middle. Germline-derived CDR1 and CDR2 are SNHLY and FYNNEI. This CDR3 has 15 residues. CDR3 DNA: TGTGCCAGCAGCCGAACGACCGGTGGAGGCACTGAAGCTTTCTTT. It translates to CASSRTTGGGTEAFF.

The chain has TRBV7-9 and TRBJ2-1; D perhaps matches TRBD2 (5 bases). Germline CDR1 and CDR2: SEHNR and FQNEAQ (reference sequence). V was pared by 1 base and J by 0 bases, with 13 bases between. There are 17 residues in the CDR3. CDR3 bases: TGTGCCAGCAGCTTAGGAGGGTGGTCATTCTCCTACAATGAGCAGTTCTTC. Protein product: CASSLGGWSFSYNEQFF. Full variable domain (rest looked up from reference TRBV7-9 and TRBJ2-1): DTGVSQNPRHKITKRGQNVTFRCDPISEHNRLYWYRQTLGQGPEFLTYFQNEAQLEKSRLLSDRFSAERPKGSFSTLEIQRTEQGDSAMYLCASSLGGWSFSYNEQFFGPGTRLTVL.

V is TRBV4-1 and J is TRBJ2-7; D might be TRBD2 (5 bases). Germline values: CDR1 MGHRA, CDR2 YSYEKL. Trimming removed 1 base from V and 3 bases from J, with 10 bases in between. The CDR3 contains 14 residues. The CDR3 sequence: CASSQGGGRYEQYF. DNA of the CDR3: TGCGCCAGCAGCCAAGGCGGAGGACGCTACGAGCAGTACTTC.

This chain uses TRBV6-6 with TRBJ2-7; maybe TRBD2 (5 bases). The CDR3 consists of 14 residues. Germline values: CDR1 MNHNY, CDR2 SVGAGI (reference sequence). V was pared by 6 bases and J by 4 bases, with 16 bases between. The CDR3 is CASSARGDLYEQYF. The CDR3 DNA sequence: TGTGCCAGCAGCGCCCGGGGAGACCTTTACGAGCAGTACTTC.

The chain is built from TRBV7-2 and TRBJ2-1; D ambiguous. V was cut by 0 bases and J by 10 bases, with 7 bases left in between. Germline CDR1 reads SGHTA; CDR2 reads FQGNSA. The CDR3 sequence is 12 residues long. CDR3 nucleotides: TGTGCCAGCAGCTTAGCCCTGAGGGAGCAGTTCTTC. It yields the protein CASSLALREQFF.

CDR3 coding DNA: TGCGCCAGCAGCTTATCCCACCAGCGGGTGGGGGGGGAGACCCAGTACTTC. Translating it yields CASSLSHQRVGGETQYF. This chain links TRBV5-1 with TRBJ2-5, with 7 bases that match TRBD2. Looked up from germline, CDR1 is SGHRS and CDR2 is YFSETQ. V shed 2 bases, J shed 5 bases, and the junction held 15 bases outside the gene matches. The length of the CDR3 is 17 residues.

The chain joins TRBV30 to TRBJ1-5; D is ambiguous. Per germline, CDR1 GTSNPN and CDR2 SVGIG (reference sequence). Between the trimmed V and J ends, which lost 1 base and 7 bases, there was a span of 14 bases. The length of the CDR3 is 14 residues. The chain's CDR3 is CAWSEGVRAQPQHF. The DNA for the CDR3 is TGTGCCTGGAGTGAGGGAGTAAGGGCCCAGCCCCAGCATTTT.

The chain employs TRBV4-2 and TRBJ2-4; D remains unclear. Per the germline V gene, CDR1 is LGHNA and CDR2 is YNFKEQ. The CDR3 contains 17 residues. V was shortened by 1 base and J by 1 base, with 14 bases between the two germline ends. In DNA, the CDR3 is TGTGCCAGCAGCCAAGGGCTCAGCCCGGAGGCCAAAAACATTCAGTACTTC. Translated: CASSQGLSPEAKNIQYF.

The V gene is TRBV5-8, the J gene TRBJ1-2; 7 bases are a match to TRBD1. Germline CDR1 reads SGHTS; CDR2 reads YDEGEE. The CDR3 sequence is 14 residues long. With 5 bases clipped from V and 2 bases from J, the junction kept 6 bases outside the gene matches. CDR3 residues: CASRHTGANYGYTF. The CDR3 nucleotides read TGTGCCAGCAGACATACAGGGGCGAACTATGGCTACACCTTC.

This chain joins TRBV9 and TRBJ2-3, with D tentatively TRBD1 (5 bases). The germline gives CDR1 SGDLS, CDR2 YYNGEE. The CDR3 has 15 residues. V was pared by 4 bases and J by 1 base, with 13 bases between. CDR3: CASSMGLLGTDTQYF. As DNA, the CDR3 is TGTGCCAGCAGCATGGGGCTTTTGGGCACAGATACGCAGTATTTT.

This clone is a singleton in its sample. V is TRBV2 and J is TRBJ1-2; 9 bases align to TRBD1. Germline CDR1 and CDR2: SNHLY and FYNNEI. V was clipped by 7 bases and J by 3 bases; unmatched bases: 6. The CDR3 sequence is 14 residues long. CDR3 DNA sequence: TGTGCCAGCACGTGGGGACAGGGAGACTATGGCTACACCTTC. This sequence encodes CASTWGQGDYGYTF. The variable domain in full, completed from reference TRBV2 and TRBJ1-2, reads EPEVTQTPSHQVTQMGQEVILRCVPISNHLYFYWYRQILGQKVEFLVSFYNNEISEKSEIFDDQFSVERPDGSNFTLKIRSTKLEDSAMYFCASTWGQGDYGYTFGSGTRLTVV.

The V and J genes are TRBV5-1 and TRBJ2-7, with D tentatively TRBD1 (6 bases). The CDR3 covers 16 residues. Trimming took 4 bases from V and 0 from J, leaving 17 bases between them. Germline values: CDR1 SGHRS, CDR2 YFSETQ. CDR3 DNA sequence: TGCGCCAGCAGCCCCCGGCCTGGACAGTTCTCCTACGAGCAGTACTTC. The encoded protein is CASSPRPGQFSYEQYF.

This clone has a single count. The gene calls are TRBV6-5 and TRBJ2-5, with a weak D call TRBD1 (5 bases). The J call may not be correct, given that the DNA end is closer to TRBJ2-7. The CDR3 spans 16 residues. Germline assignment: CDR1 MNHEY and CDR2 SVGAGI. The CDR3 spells CASSYSSQGFSYEQYF. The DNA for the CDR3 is TGTGCCAGCAGTTACTCGAGCCAGGGTTTCAGCTACGAGCAGTACTTC.

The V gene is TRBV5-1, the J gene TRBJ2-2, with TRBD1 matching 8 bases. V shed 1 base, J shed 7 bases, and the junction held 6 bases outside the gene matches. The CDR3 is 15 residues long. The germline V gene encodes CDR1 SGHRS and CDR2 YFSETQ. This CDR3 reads CASSLLGQGRGELFF. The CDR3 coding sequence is TGCGCCAGCAGCTTGCTCGGACAGGGACGCGGGGAGCTGTTTTTT.

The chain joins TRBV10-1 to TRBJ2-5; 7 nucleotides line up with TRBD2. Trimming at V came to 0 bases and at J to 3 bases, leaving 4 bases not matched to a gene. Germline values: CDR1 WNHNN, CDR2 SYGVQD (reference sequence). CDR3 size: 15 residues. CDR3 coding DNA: TGCGCCAGCAGTGAGTCGAGTCTAGCGGAAGAGACCCAGTACTTC. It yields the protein CASSESSLAEETQYF.

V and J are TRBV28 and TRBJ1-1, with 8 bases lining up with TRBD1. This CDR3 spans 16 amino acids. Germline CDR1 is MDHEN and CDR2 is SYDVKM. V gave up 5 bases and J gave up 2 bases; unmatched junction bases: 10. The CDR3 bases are TGTGCCAGCAGTACCCGGACAGGGAAACGAAACACTGAAGCTTTCTTT. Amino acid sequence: CASSTRTGKRNTEAFF.

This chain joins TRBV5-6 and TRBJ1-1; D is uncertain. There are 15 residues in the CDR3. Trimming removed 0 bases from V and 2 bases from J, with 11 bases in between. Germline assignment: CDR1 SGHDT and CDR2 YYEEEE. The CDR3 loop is CASSLVLGPNTEAFF. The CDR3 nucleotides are TGTGCCAGCAGCTTGGTTCTGGGCCCAAACACTGAAGCTTTCTTT.